The 10 T cell receptor beta chains in this list originate from one sample, sequenced in a study of Ad26.COV2.S vaccination and SARS-CoV-2 variants. Sequencing was performed with immunoSEQ multiplex PCR; in TCRdb, only in-frame clones are kept and a portion is missing. The sample carries 430,000 or so clones, about 91% recorded once. Treatment given: around 19 received Ad26.COV2.S at low or high dose, single or two shots; 5 received placebo; per-sample allocation not given. Specimen acquisition occurred on day 63 following the initial vaccine or placebo injection. The source was peripheral blood, collected in a trial of Ad26.COV2.S vaccine versus placebo. The receptors were gathered from a person aged 18-65 years who received the Ad26.COV2.S COVID-19 vaccine or a placebo.

CDR3 DNA sequence: TGCGCCAGCAGCTTGGACGGCTACTCTGGAAACACCATATATTTT. This sequence encodes CASSLDGYSGNTIYF. The genes are TRBV5-1 and TRBJ1-3; D ambiguous. CDR3 length: 15 residues. The V end was cut by 0 bases, the J end by 0 bases, with 7 bases between. Germline V CDR1 and CDR2: SGHRS, YFSETQ.

The gene calls are TRBV4-2 and TRBJ2-1; the match to TRBD1 covers 7 bases. With V trimmed by 1 base and J by 6 bases, 3 bases remained unmatched. Germline V gives CDR1 LGHNA, CDR2 YNFKEQ. This CDR3 spans 14 amino acids. For the CDR3, the DNA is TGTGCCAGCAGCCAAGTTTCAGGGGGCAATGAGCAGTTCTTC. Protein product: CASSQVSGGNEQFF.

The V and J genes are TRBV5-1 and TRBJ2-7, with 7 positions matching TRBD1. The CDR3 has 17 amino acids. Per germline, CDR1 SGHRS and CDR2 YFSETQ. J gave up 3 bases and V 4 bases, and 16 bases lay outside the gene matches. The CDR3 DNA sequence: TGCGCCAGCAGCCCCCAACTGAGAGACAGGGCACGCTACGAGCAGTACTTC. Encoded protein: CASSPQLRDRARYEQYF.

This clone has more than one count but fewer than ten. Here the CDR3 reads CASSTRQTTEAFF. The CDR3 DNA sequence: TGTGCCAGCAGCACACGACAGACCACTGAAGCTTTCTTT. V usage is TRBV7-3 and J usage is TRBJ1-1; perhaps TRBD1 as D (5 bases). Trimming cost V 5 bases and J 4 bases, with 11 bases left between them. Germline CDR1 reads SGHTA; CDR2 reads FQGTGA. The CDR3 sequence is 13 residues long.

CDR3 amino acids: CASSPVGAEETQYF. The CDR3 DNA is TGCGCCAGCAGCCCCGTCGGGGCCGAAGAGACCCAGTACTTC. This chain joins TRBV5-1 and TRBJ2-5, with D perhaps TRBD1 or TRBD2 (5 bases each). The CDR3 runs to 14 residues. The V gene's germline CDR1 is SGHRS and CDR2 YFSETQ. Trimming took 4 bases from V and 3 from J, leaving 13 bases between them.

The CDR3 DNA is TGTGCCAGCAGTTACGGGGCACCCCAAGCTTTCTTT. This gives the protein CASSYGAPQAFF. The chain carries TRBV6-2 or TRBV6-3 and TRBJ1-1, with a possible D match to TRBD1 (5 bases). Germline CDR1 is MNHEY and CDR2 is SVGEGT. Between the trimmed V and J ends, which lost 2 bases and 9 bases, there was a span of 10 bases. The CDR3 is 12 residues long.

The gene calls are TRBV19 and TRBJ1-5; the match to TRBD1 covers 8 bases. CDR1 LNHDA and CDR2 SQIVND come from the germline V gene (reference sequence). This CDR3 spans 15 amino acids. Losses at the gene ends were 3 bases for V and 7 bases for J; bases not matched to a gene: 8. CDR3 loop: CASSMQGAVGQPQHF. In DNA form, the CDR3 reads TGTGCCAGTAGTATGCAGGGGGCAGTGGGGCAGCCCCAGCATTTT.

The chain recombines TRBV29-1 with TRBJ2-5; perhaps TRBD2 as D (6 bases). Germline V CDR1 and CDR2: SQVTM, ANQGSEA. This CDR3 region has 12 residues. With 6 bases removed from V and 4 bases from J, the gap between germline ends came to 12 bases. CDR3 coding DNA: TGCAGCGTGGATACGGGGGTAGAGACCCAGTACTTC. Translating it yields CSVDTGVETQYF.

The chain joins TRBV2 to TRBJ1-2; 11 bases are a match to TRBD1. The CDR3 is 16 amino acids. Per the germline V gene, CDR1 is SNHLY and CDR2 is FYNNEI. V trimming: 4 bases; J trimming: 0 bases; junction bases outside the gene matches: 4. Here the CDR3 DNA reads TGTGCCAGCAGTGGCGGGACAGGGGGAGCTAACTATGGCTACACCTTC. Protein: CASSGGTGGANYGYTF.

This clone was seen a single time. The CDR3 region has the DNA TGCAGCGAGACACCAGGGGGCACAGATACGCAGTATTTT. Residues: CSETPGGTDTQYF. The rearrangement joins TRBV29-1 to TRBJ2-3; D is possibly TRBD1 (6 bases). Between the trimmed V and J ends, which lost 7 bases and 1 base, there was a span of 12 bases. The CDR3 runs 13 residues. Germline assignment: CDR1 SQVTM and CDR2 ANQGSEA.